This TCR beta chain was identified in a study of shared clonotypes between healthy human individuals. Overall study context: Three plates each covered CD4 naive and memory; CD8 naive two, CD8 memory one. Whole-study results and caveats: Clonotype sharing across a handful of donors was observed for 5% to 6.5% of naive CD4 clonotypes. The low donor count limited represented genetic and exposure-history diversity.

The junction had 5 bases not matched to a gene; V was cut back by 5 bases and J by 2 bases. Looked up from germline, CDR1 is SGHAT and CDR2 is FQNNGV. This CDR3 comprises 15 residues. Genomic DNA from each subset was divided evenly over several immunoSEQ plates. The table came from immunoSEQ multiplex PCR; TCRdb's copy has only in-frame clones and leaves some out. This sample has some 2 million clones, with around 96% found just once. About this clone: Its matching antigen is unknown.

CD8 cells classed as naive were CD45RO-negative and positively selected for CCR7, excluding terminally differentiated effector memory CD45RA+ cells. The sequencing sample was made of naive CD8+ T cells sorted from blood. V and J are TRBV11-2 and TRBJ2-4, with 8 bases lining up with TRBD1. The sequence derives from a young man in good health. CDR3 amino acids: CASSPRTGPKNIQYF. The CDR3, as DNA: TGTGCCAGCAGCCCTCGGACAGGGCCCAAAAACATTCAGTACTTC.